The next 27 T cell receptor beta chains were all read from a single sample in a study of memory CD4+ T cells and cytomegalovirus serostatus. Single viable CD3+CD4+CD8-CD45RO+ cells were sorted as the memory CD4+ T cells. The protocol was immunoSEQ multiplex PCR, while the TCRdb copy is restricted to in-frame clones and leaves out a portion. The data contain just under 95,000 clones, 80% of them singletons. The sequencing input was memory CD4+ T cells from blood. The receptors stem from an adult in good health and CMV-seropositive.

J is TRBJ2-3 and V is TRBV4-1, with D perhaps TRBD1 or TRBD2 (5 bases each). Germline CDR1 MGHRA, CDR2 YSYEKL. The ends were cut back, 4 bases at V and 2 bases at J, with 19 bases in the middle. The CDR3 has 17 amino acids. For the CDR3, the DNA is TGCGCCAGCAGCCGAATCTTAAACCGGGGCCCCACAGATACGCAGTATTTT. Its protein product is CASSRILNRGPTDTQYF.

In its sample, this clone was seen once. This sequence joins TRBV5-4 and TRBJ2-6; D gene ambiguous. The CDR3 is 16 amino acids. Between the trimmed V and J ends, which lost 1 base and 1 base, there was a span of 9 bases. Germline V gene data show CDR1 as SGHNT and CDR2 as YYREEE (reference sequence). CDR3 sequence reads: CASSLFLGSGANVLTF. The CDR3 DNA sequence: TGTGCCAGCAGCTTGTTTTTGGGATCTGGGGCCAACGTCCTGACTTTC.

The chain uses TRBV30 and TRBJ2-1; 7 nucleotides align to TRBD2. This CDR3 region has 11 residues. CDR1 is GTSNPN and CDR2 is SVGIG in the germline V gene (reference sequence). J gave up 11 bases and V 6 bases, and 7 bases lay outside the gene matches. The CDR3 sequence: CACLSGTKQFF. Written as DNA, the CDR3 is TGTGCCTGTTTAAGCGGGACTAAGCAGTTCTTC. The full variable domain, in which reference TRBV30 and TRBJ2-1 provide the parts outside the CDR3, is SQTIHQWPATLVQPVGSPLSLECTVEGTSNPNLYWYRQAAGRGLQLLFYSVGIGQISSEVPQNLSASRPQDRQFILSSKKLLLSDSGFYLCACLSGTKQFFGPGTRLTVL.

The V call is TRBV5-4, the J call TRBJ2-5, with 9 bases lining up with TRBD1. CDR1 SGHNT and CDR2 YYREEE come from the germline V gene (reference sequence). The CDR3 sequence is 14 residues long. The V segment lost 4 bases and the J segment 4 bases; nucleotides outside the gene matches: 5. The CDR3 nucleotides are TGTGCCAGCAGCCCGACAGGGGGTCGAGAGACCCAGTACTTC. Its protein product is CASSPTGGRETQYF.

This chain uses TRBV5-1 with TRBJ1-4, with 11 bases fitting TRBD1. Germline values: CDR1 SGHRS, CDR2 YFSETQ. The CDR3 has 15 amino acids. V shed 5 bases and J 7 bases; nucleotides not matched to a gene: 7. CDR3 nucleotides: TGCGCCAGCAGTTTCGGGACAGGGGGAAGTGAAAAACTGTTTTTT. This sequence encodes CASSFGTGGSEKLFF.

This clone appeared once. V is TRBV5-6 and J is TRBJ1-3, with a weak D call TRBD1 (6 bases). The CDR3 length is 16 residues. In germline, CDR1 is SGHDT, CDR2 YYEEEE. Between the trimmed V and J ends, which lost 2 bases and 1 base, there was a span of 13 bases. In DNA form, the CDR3 reads TGTGCCAGCAGCTTTACAGGGTCTAATTCTGGAAACACCATATATTTT. This codes for CASSFTGSNSGNTIYF.

The chain combines TRBV5-1 with TRBJ2-5, with a weak D call TRBD1 (5 bases). V was cut by 0 bases and J by 3 bases, with 9 bases left in between. Germline V lookup: CDR1 SGHRS, CDR2 YFSETQ. The CDR3 spans 14 residues. CDR3 amino acids: CASSLAGREETQYF. CDR3 DNA: TGCGCCAGCAGCTTGGCGGGCAGGGAAGAGACCCAGTACTTC. Supplemented by reference TRBV5-1 and TRBJ2-5, the full variable domain reads KAGVTQTPRYLIKTRGQQVTLSCSPISGHRSVSWYQQTPGQGLQFLFEYFSETQRNKGNFPGRFSGRQFSNSRSEMNVSTLELGDSALYLCASSLAGREETQYFGPGTRLLVL.

This chain links TRBV5-1 with TRBJ2-2; D may be TRBD2 (6 bases). CDR1 and CDR2 (germline): SGHRS, YFSETQ. The V and J ends lost 5 bases and 5 bases respectively, with 13 bases between them. The CDR3 is made up of 14 amino acids. For the CDR3, the DNA is TGCGCCAGCAGTCCGGACGGAGGGACCGGGGAGCTGTTTTTT. Translated: CASSPDGGTGELFF.

The gene calls are TRBV7-2 and TRBJ2-1, with D perhaps matching TRBD2 (5 bases). V was trimmed by 5 bases and J by 2 bases, leaving 13 bases between them. Germline CDR1 SGHTA, CDR2 FQGNSA. This CDR3 contains 15 residues. The CDR3 coding sequence is TGTGCCAGCAGCCCCACTAGATCTACCTACAATGAGCAGTTCTTC. Translated, it gives CASSPTRSTYNEQFF.

There are a few counts of this clone. V usage is TRBV19 and J usage is TRBJ1-2; 8 nucleotides line up with TRBD1. V shed 4 bases and J 4 bases; nucleotides not matched to a gene: 5. The germline CDR1 and CDR2 sequences are LNHDA and SQIVND (reference sequence). There are 14 residues in the CDR3. The CDR3 sequence: CASSTQGAGYGYTF. CDR3 sequence (DNA): TGTGCCAGTAGTACGCAGGGGGCTGGCTATGGCTACACCTTC.

This clone was picked up a small number of times. V is TRBV6-5 and J is TRBJ2-7; D remains ambiguous. The CDR3 runs 14 residues. V lost 0 bases to trimming and J lost 0 bases, with 6 bases between them. CDR1 and CDR2 from the germline V gene are MNHEY and SVGAGI. Here the CDR3 DNA reads TGTGCCAGCAGTTACTCGGCGTCCTCCTACGAGCAGTACTTC. It specifies CASSYSASSYEQYF.

This rearrangement joins TRBV5-1 to TRBJ1-3, with D uncertain. Germline CDR1 and CDR2: SGHRS and YFSETQ. The CDR3 totals 14 residues. V lost 0 bases to trimming and J lost 0 bases, with 4 bases between them. Here the CDR3 DNA reads TGCGCCAGCAGCTTGGACCACTCTGGAAACACCATATATTTT. This translates into CASSLDHSGNTIYF.

The chain recombines TRBV28 with TRBJ2-1; 7 bases map to TRBD1. Germline V CDR1 and CDR2: MDHEN, SYDVKM. CDR3 size: 12 residues. V was pared by 6 bases and J by 10 bases, with 6 bases of the junction left unmatched. The CDR3 DNA reads TGTGCCAGCAGGGATCAGGGGGACGAGCAGTTCTTC. Translation: CASRDQGDEQFF.

This clone has just one count. The chain recombines TRBV19 with TRBJ1-2; the D gene is possibly TRBD1 (5 bases). V was shortened by 7 bases and J by 6 bases, with 18 bases between the two germline ends. Germline V gene sequence: CDR1 LNHDA, CDR2 SQIVND (reference sequence). The CDR3 has 14 residues. The CDR3 nucleotides read TGTGCCAGTAACTCTTGGGGGAGGGCGCATGGCTACACCTTC. Translated: CASNSWGRAHGYTF.

The chain couples TRBV5-1 to TRBJ1-1, with a possible D match to TRBD1 (5 bases). The CDR3 is 15 amino acids. From germline, CDR1 is SGHRS and CDR2 YFSETQ. V was cut by 0 bases and J by 7 bases, with 16 bases left in between. CDR3 region: CASSLGSAGSGEAFF. CDR3 in DNA: TGCGCCAGCAGCTTGGGTTCTGCAGGGTCAGGTGAAGCTTTCTTT. Supplemented by reference TRBV5-1 and TRBJ1-1, the full variable domain reads KAGVTQTPRYLIKTRGQQVTLSCSPISGHRSVSWYQQTPGQGLQFLFEYFSETQRNKGNFPGRFSGRQFSNSRSEMNVSTLELGDSALYLCASSLGSAGSGEAFFGQGTRLTVV.

The chain links TRBV7-9 to TRBJ2-1; perhaps TRBD2 as D (5 bases). Germline values: CDR1 SEHNR, CDR2 FQNEAQ (reference sequence). V was pared by 5 bases and J by 6 bases, with 14 bases between. The CDR3 runs to 14 residues. The chain's CDR3 is CASSPGVGSNEQFF. The DNA of the CDR3 is TGTGCCAGCAGCCCCGGGGTTGGGTCCAATGAGCAGTTCTTC.

This clone was observed once. The J gene is TRBJ1-5, the V gene TRBV7-6; 7 bases align to TRBD1. The CDR3 is 14 amino acids. In germline, CDR1 is SGHVS, CDR2 FNYEAQ. V dropped 4 bases and J dropped 5; count of bases not matched to a gene: 5. CDR3 sequence: CASSSTGQDQPQHF. CDR3 DNA sequence: TGTGCCAGCAGCTCGACAGGGCAGGATCAGCCCCAGCATTTT.

This clone was observed a handful of times. V usage is TRBV2 and J usage is TRBJ1-1, with D possibly being TRBD1 (6 bases). The germline V and J ends were trimmed by 3 bases and 2 bases, with 13 bases remaining between them. Germline V gene lookup returns CDR1 SNHLY and CDR2 FYNNEI. The CDR3 covers 15 residues. CDR3 amino acids: CASSDIGTSNTEAFF. CDR3 nucleotides: TGTGCCAGCAGTGATATAGGGACAAGCAACACTGAAGCTTTCTTT.

The rearrangement uses TRBV19 and TRBJ1-2; a possible D gene is TRBD1 (6 bases). The CDR3 length is 14 residues. Germline assignment: CDR1 LNHDA and CDR2 SQIVND (reference sequence). Trimming took off 3 bases at V and 6 bases at J, with 14 bases between the two ends. The CDR3 DNA follows: TGTGCCAGTAGTATCCCAGGGGCGCCCCATGGCTACACCTTC. Residues: CASSIPGAPHGYTF.

The CDR3: CASSLRIGGGGETQYF. As DNA, the CDR3 is TGTGCCAGCAGCTTACGAATAGGAGGGGGCGGAGAGACCCAGTACTTC. This chain uses TRBV11-2 with TRBJ2-5; tentative D call: TRBD1 (7 bases). There are 16 residues in the CDR3. Trimming cost V 2 bases and J 4 bases, with 17 bases left between them. CDR1 is SGHAT and CDR2 is FQNNGV in the germline V gene. The full variable domain, in which reference TRBV11-2 and TRBJ2-5 provide the parts outside the CDR3, is EAGVAQSPRYKIIEKRQSVAFWCNPISGHATLYWYQQILGQGPKLLIQFQNNGVVDDSQLPKDRFSAERLKGVDSTLKIQPAKLEDSAVYLCASSLRIGGGGETQYFGPGTRLLVL.

This chain links TRBV28 with TRBJ1-3, with 10 nucleotides matching TRBD1. With V trimmed by 7 bases and J by 5 bases, 5 bases remained unmatched. The CDR3 loop spans 14 amino acids. Germline V gene data show CDR1 as MDHEN and CDR2 as SYDVKM. The CDR3 loop is CASILTGGRNTIYF. CDR3 coding DNA: TGTGCCAGCATTCTGACAGGGGGCAGAAACACCATATATTTT.

The chain recombines TRBV7-2 with TRBJ2-5, with 7 bases that match TRBD2. The V gene end was trimmed by 5 bases and the J gene end by 11 bases; junction bases not matched to a gene: 5. CDR1 and CDR2 from the germline V gene are SGHTA and FQGNSA. There are 11 residues in the CDR3. The CDR3 sequence is CASSVREEQYF. CDR3 DNA sequence: TGTGCCAGCAGCGTCCGGGAGGAGCAGTACTTC.

This chain joins TRBV28 and TRBJ1-1, with D possibly being TRBD1 (5 bases). Germline V gene lookup returns CDR1 MDHEN and CDR2 SYDVKM. The CDR3 is 15 amino acids. V was cut by 7 bases and J by 2 bases, with 17 bases left in between. CDR3 loop: CASKQIIGANTEAFF. The CDR3 DNA follows: TGTGCCAGCAAGCAAATTATCGGGGCTAACACTGAAGCTTTCTTT.

This chain joins TRBV14 and TRBJ2-3, with TRBD2 identical over 12 bases. The CDR3 contains 17 residues. CDR1 is SGHDN and CDR2 is FVKESK in the germline V gene. Trimming cost V 4 bases and J 3 bases; bases outside gene matches: 8. CDR3 bases: TGTGCCAGCAGCCCATTTGTAACTAGCGGGAGGACAGATACGCAGTATTTT. Amino acids: CASSPFVTSGRTDTQYF.

This chain links TRBV29-1 with TRBJ1-1; 7 bases are shared with TRBD1. This CDR3 is built from 14 residues. Germline V gene sequence: CDR1 SQVTM, CDR2 ANQGSEA. J gave up 4 bases and V 5 bases, and 10 bases lay outside the gene matches. Written as DNA, the CDR3 is TGCAGCGTTTCTAACAGGGGTCGTCCCACTGAAGCTTTCTTT. This encodes CSVSNRGRPTEAFF.

V is TRBV13 and J is TRBJ1-2, with 9 bases fitting TRBD1. CDR3 length: 15 amino acids. The V gene end was trimmed by 6 bases and the J gene end by 2 bases; junction bases not matched to a gene: 7. Germline values: CDR1 PRHDT, CDR2 FYEKMQ (reference sequence). This chain's CDR3 is CASSVGQGMNYGYTF. CDR3 DNA: TGTGCCAGCAGTGTGGGACAGGGAATGAACTATGGCTACACCTTC. Using reference TRBV13 and TRBJ1-2 for the parts outside the CDR3, the full variable domain is AAGVIQSPRHLIKEKRETATLKCYPIPRHDTVYWYQQGPGQDPQFLISFYEKMQSDKGSIPDRFSAQQFSDYHSELNMSSLELGDSALYFCASSVGQGMNYGYTFGSGTRLTVV.

This clone was recorded once. The rearrangement joins TRBV5-6 to TRBJ2-1; 9 bases are shared with TRBD2. Looked up from germline, CDR1 is SGHDT and CDR2 is YYEEEE. CDR3 length equals 16 residues. J was trimmed by 1 base and V by 3 bases; bases with no gene match: 5. CDR3 in amino acids: CASSSLAGLSYNEQFF. DNA of the CDR3: TGTGCCAGCAGCTCCCTAGCGGGGCTTTCCTACAATGAGCAGTTCTTC.